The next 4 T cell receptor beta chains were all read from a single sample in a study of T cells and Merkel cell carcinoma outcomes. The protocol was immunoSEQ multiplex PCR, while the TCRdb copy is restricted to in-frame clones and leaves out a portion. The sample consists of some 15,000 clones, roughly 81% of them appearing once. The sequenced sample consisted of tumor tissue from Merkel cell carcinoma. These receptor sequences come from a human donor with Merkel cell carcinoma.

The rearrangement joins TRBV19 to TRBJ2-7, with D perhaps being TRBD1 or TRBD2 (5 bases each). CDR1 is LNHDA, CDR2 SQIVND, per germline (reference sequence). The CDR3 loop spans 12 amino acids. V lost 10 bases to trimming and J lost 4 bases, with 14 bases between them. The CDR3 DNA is TGTGCCACCTCGGGACGGCAATACGAGCAGTACTTC. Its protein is CATSGRQYEQYF.

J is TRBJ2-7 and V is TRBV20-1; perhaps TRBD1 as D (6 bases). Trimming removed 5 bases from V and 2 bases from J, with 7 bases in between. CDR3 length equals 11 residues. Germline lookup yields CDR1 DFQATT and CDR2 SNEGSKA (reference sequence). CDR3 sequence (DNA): TGCAGTGCTCGGACAGCCTACGAGCAGTACTTC. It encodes CSARTAYEQYF.

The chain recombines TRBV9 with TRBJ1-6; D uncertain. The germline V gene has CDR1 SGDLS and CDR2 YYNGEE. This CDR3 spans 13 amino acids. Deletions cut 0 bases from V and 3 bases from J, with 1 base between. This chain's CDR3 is CASSVDYNSPLHF. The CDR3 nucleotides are TGTGCCAGCAGCGTAGACTATAATTCACCCCTCCACTTT.

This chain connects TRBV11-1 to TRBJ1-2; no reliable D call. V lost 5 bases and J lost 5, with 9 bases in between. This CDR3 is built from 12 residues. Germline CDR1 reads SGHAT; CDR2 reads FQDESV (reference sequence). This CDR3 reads CASSQESYGYTF. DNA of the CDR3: TGTGCCAGCAGCCAAGAGAGTTATGGCTACACCTTC.